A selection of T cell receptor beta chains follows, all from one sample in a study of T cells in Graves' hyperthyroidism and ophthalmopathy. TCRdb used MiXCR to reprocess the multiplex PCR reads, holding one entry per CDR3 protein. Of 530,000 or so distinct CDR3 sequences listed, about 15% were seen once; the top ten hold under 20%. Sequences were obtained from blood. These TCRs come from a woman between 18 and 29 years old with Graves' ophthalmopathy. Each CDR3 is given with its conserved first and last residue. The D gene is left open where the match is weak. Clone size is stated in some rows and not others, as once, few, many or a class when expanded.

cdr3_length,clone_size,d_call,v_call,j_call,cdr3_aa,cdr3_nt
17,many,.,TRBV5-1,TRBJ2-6,CASSLYGRRSGANVLTF,TGCGCCAGCAGCTTGTACGGCAGGCGCTCTGGGGCCAACGTCCTGACTTTC
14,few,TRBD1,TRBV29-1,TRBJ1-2,CSVEVLDRGYGYTF,TGCAGCGTTGAAGTTCTTGACAGGGGCTATGGCTACACCTTC
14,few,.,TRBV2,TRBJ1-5,CASKLGTGNQPQHF,TGTGCCAGTAAACTCGGGACGGGCAATCAGCCCCAGCATTTT
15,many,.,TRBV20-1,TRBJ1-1,CSAREGGRQNTEAFF,TGCAGTGCTAGAGAGGGGGGACGGCAGAACACTGAAGCTTTCTTT
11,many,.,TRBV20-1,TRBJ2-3,CSARGGPTQYF,TGCAGTGCTAGGGGGGGACCTACGCAGTATTTT
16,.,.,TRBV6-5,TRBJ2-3,CASSYSSGASTDTQYF,TGTGCCAGCAGTTACTCGAGCGGAGCTAGCACAGATACGCAGTATTTT
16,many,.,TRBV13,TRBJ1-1,CASRIAGLLMNTEAFF,TGTGCCAGCAGGATAGCCGGGCTACTAATGAACACTGAAGCTTTCTTT
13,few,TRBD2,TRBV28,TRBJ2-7,CASRPSGRGEQYF,TGTGCCAGCAGGCCTAGCGGGAGAGGCGAGCAGTACTTC
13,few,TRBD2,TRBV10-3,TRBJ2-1,CAIMPSGSNEQFF,TGTGCCATCATGCCTAGCGGGAGTAATGAGCAGTTCTTC
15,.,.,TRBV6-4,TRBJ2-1,CASSDGTLGYNEQFF,TGTGCCAGCAGTGATGGGACACTGGGGTACAATGAGCAGTTCTTC
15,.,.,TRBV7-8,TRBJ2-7,CASSLDGARSHEQYF,TGTGCCAGCAGCTTAGACGGGGCCCGTTCCCACGAGCAGTACTTC
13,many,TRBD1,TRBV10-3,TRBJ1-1,CAISVGQYTEAFF,TGTGCCATCAGTGTGGGACAGTACACTGAAGCTTTCTTT
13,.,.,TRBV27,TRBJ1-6,CASSFGVGSPLHF,TGTGCCAGCAGTTTTGGGGTCGGGTCACCCCTCCACTTT
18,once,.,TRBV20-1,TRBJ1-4,CSARGRPQITATNEKLFF,TGCAGTGCTAGAGGCAGACCCCAGATTACGGCAACTAATGAAAAACTGTTTTTT
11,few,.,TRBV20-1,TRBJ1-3,CSARPGNTIYF,TGCAGTGCTCGGCCTGGCAACACCATATATTTT
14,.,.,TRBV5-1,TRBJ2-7,CASSLAGQEYEQYF,TGCGCCAGCAGCTTGGCTGGTCAAGAGTACGAGCAGTACTTC
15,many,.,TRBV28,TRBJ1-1,CASSTSGMRSPEAFF,TGTGCCAGCAGTACCTCCGGGATGCGCTCCCCTGAAGCTTTCTTT
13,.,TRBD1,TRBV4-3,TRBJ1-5,CASSPTGGQPQHF,TGCGCCAGCAGCCCTACAGGGGGCCAGCCCCAGCATTTT
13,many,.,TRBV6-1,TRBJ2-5,CASSRSGQETQYF,TGTGCCAGCAGTAGAAGCGGTCAAGAGACCCAGTACTTC
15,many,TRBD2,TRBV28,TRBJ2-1,CASSLRLAGLNEQFF,TGTGCCAGCAGTTTAAGACTAGCGGGACTCAATGAGCAGTTCTTC
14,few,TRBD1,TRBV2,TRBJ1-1,CASSEDRGWSEAFF,TGTGCCAGCAGTGAGGACAGGGGATGGTCTGAAGCTTTCTTT
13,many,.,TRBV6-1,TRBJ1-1,CASKITGYTEAFF,TGTGCCAGCAAAATAACCGGATACACTGAAGCTTTCTTT
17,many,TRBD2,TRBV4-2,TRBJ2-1,CASSQGRQAGGYNEQFF,TGTGCCAGCAGCCAAGGGCGGCAAGCGGGGGGTTACAATGAGCAGTTCTTC
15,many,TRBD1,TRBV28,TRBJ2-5,CASSQGQHTSGTQYF,TGTGCCAGCAGTCAGGGACAGCATACCTCCGGGACCCAGTACTTC
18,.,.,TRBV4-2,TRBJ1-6,CASSQEKSRTVGGSPLHF,TGTGCCAGCAGCCAAGAAAAATCCCGGACCGTGGGGGGATCACCCCTCCACTTT
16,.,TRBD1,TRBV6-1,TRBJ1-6,CASSEGPTGANSPLHF,TGTGCCAGCAGTGAAGGGCCCACAGGGGCCAATTCACCCCTCCACTTT
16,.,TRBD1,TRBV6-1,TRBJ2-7,CATSEGTGPSGYEQYF,TGTGCCACCAGTGAAGGGACAGGGCCTTCGGGATACGAGCAGTACTTC
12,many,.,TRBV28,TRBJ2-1,CASSNSYNEQFF,TGTGCCAGCAGTAACTCCTACAATGAGCAGTTCTTC
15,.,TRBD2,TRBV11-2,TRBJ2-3,CASSLERGGPDTQYF,TGTGCCAGCAGCTTAGAACGGGGGGGCCCAGATACGCAGTATTTT
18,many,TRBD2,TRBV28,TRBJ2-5,CASSLDSSGRAFQETQYF,TGTGCCAGCAGTTTGGATTCCAGCGGGAGGGCTTTTCAAGAGACCCAGTACTTC
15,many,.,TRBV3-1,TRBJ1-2,CASSQGGVTNYGYTF,TGTGCCAGCAGCCAAGGGGGGGTTACTAACTATGGCTACACCTTC
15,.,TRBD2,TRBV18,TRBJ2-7,CASSSGDRVTYEQYF,TGTGCCAGCTCGAGCGGGGATAGGGTTACCTACGAGCAGTACTTC
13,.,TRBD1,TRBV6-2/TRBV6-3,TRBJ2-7,CASTDRADYEQYF,TGTGCCAGCACTGACAGGGCTGACTACGAGCAGTACTTC
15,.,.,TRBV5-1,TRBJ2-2,CASSLDGTNTGELFF,TGCGCCAGCAGCTTGGACGGGACGAACACCGGGGAGCTGTTTTTT
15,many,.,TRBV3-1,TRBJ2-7,CASSQVRDGMDEQYF,TGTGCCAGCAGCCAAGTTCGGGATGGAATGGACGAGCAGTACTTC
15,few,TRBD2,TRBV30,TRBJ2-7,CAWSVGTSGRERQYF,TGTGCCTGGAGTGTCGGGACTAGCGGGAGGGAAAGGCAGTACTTC
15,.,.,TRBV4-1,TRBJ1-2,CASSRTRTANYGYTF,TGCGCCAGCAGCCGGACCAGGACAGCTAACTATGGCTACACCTTC
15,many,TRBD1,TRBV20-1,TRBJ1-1,CSARGSGTGSTEAFF,TGCAGTGCTAGAGGTTCCGGGACAGGGAGCACTGAAGCTTTCTTT
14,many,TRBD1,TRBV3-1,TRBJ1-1,CASSPGQGFTEAFF,TGTGCCAGCAGCCCCGGACAGGGTTTCACTGAAGCTTTCTTT
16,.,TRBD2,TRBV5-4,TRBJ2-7,CASSSGLALSSYEQYF,TGTGCCAGCAGCTCGGGACTAGCGTTGAGCTCCTACGAGCAGTACTTC
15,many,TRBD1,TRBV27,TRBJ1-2,CASRQDRGSLYGYTF,TGTGCCAGCAGACAGGACAGGGGATCCCTCTATGGCTACACCTTC
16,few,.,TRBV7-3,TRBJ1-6,CASSRGGGGPNSPLHF,TGTGCCAGCAGTCGGGGCGGGGGCGGACCTAATTCACCCCTCCACTTT
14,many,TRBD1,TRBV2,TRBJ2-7,CASTKTGQGGEQYF,TGTGCCAGCACCAAGACAGGGCAGGGTGGAGAGCAGTACTTC
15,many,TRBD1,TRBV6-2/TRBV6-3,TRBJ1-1,CASRLGQAVGTEAFF,TGTGCCAGCAGATTAGGACAGGCGGTGGGCACTGAAGCTTTCTTT
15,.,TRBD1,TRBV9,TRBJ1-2,CASSAGGRNQPGYTF,TGTGCCAGCAGTGCAGGGGGGAGAAACCAGCCCGGCTACACCTTC
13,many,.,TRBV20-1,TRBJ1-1,CSARKTSNTEAFF,TGCAGTGCTAGGAAGACATCGAACACTGAAGCTTTCTTT
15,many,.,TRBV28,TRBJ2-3,CASSGTGGATDTQYF,TGTGCCAGCAGTGGGACTGGCGGGGCGACAGATACGCAGTATTTT
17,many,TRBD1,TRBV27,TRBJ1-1,CASSSTSRGSVWTEAFF,TGTGCCAGCAGTTCCACCTCCAGGGGGAGTGTATGGACTGAAGCTTTCTTT
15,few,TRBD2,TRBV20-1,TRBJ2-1,CSARVRTSGDNEQFF,TGCAGTGCTAGAGTTCGGACTAGCGGAGACAATGAGCAGTTCTTC
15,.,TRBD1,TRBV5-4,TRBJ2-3,CASSSYRDSADTQYF,TGTGCCAGCAGCTCGTACCGGGACAGTGCAGATACGCAGTATTTT
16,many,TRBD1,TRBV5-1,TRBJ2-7,CASSPRTGTGAGEQYF,TGCGCCAGCAGCCCACGAACCGGGACAGGGGCAGGGGAGCAGTACTTC
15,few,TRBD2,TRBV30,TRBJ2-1,CAWSVPGLAGNEQFF,TGTGCCTGGAGTGTCCCGGGACTAGCTGGGAATGAGCAGTTCTTC
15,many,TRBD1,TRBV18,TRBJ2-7,CASSPRTGVPYEQYF,TGTGCCAGCTCACCACGGACAGGAGTTCCCTACGAGCAGTACTTC
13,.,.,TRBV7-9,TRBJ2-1,CASSLEVANEQFF,TGTGCCAGCAGCTTAGAGGTAGCGAATGAGCAGTTCTTC
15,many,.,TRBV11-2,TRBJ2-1,CASSLDDLLPNEQFF,TGTGCCAGCAGCTTAGACGACCTTCTACCTAATGAGCAGTTCTTC
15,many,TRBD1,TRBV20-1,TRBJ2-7,CSANFRDRGPYEQYF,TGCAGTGCGAACTTCCGGGACAGGGGACCCTACGAGCAGTACTTC